This passage covers 8 T cell receptor beta chains from one sample sequenced in a study of T cells in Graves' hyperthyroidism and ophthalmopathy. Amplification of TCR beta CDR3 regions used RNA as the template. First-round RT-PCR targeting the TCR CDR3 was performed with the HTBI primer set. One entry per CDR3 protein results from TCRdb running MiXCR on the multiplex PCR reads. This table holds about 620,000 distinct CDR3 sequences, about 17% found once. The sample consisted of blood. These receptors were taken from a woman in her twenties or thirties with Graves' hyperthyroidism.

This clonotype was counted at least ten times. This chain uses TRBV5-1 with TRBJ2-7, with 11 nucleotides matching TRBD2. The CDR3 consists of 15 residues. V dropped 1 base and J dropped 0; count of bases not matched to a gene: 0. The V gene's germline CDR1 is SGHRS and CDR2 YFSETQ. The CDR3 loop reads CASSLTSGGSYEQYF. For the CDR3, the DNA is TGCGCCAGCAGCTTGACTAGCGGGGGCTCCTACGAGCAGTACTTC. Variable domain in full (rest from reference TRBV5-1 and TRBJ2-7): KAGVTQTPRYLIKTRGQQVTLSCSPISGHRSVSWYQQTPGQGLQFLFEYFSETQRNKGNFPGRFSGRQFSNSRSEMNVSTLELGDSALYLCASSLTSGGSYEQYFGPGTRLTVT.

CDR3 sequence (DNA): TGTGCCAGCAGTTTATTTTTAGGCTCGTCCCACGAGCAGTACTTC. As protein: CASSLFLGSSHEQYF. The chain carries TRBV28 and TRBJ2-7; D gene uncertain. The CDR3 covers 15 residues. With 1 base removed from V and 5 bases from J, the gap between germline ends came to 15 bases. Germline V CDR1 and CDR2: MDHEN, SYDVKM.

The rearrangement joins TRBV2 to TRBJ1-6; TRBD1 might be the D (5 bases). The CDR3 length is 14 residues. CDR1 is SNHLY and CDR2 is FYNNEI in the germline V gene. Trimming removed 6 bases at V and 7 bases at J, with 13 bases between. The CDR3 sequence is CASRLDRSNSPLHF. Here the CDR3 DNA reads TGTGCCAGCAGGCTAGACAGAAGCAATTCACCCCTCCACTTT.

This clonotype was found a few times. This sequence joins TRBV7-9 and TRBJ2-1; D not resolved. The ends were cut back, 2 bases at V and 3 bases at J, with 5 bases in the middle. The CDR3 has 13 residues. Germline values: CDR1 SEHNR, CDR2 FQNEAQ (reference sequence). The CDR3 DNA is TGTGCCAGCAGCTTACTCAACTACAATGAGCAGTTCTTC. Residues: CASSLLNYNEQFF.

This clonotype appeared a few times. The chain uses TRBV7-9 and TRBJ2-1, with 14 bases aligning to TRBD2. CDR1 and CDR2 (germline): SEHNR, FQNEAQ (reference sequence). The CDR3 runs to 20 residues. Trimming took 5 bases from V and 0 from J; bases not matched to a gene: 12. The CDR3, as DNA: TGTGCCAGCAGCCAAGGGACTAGCGGGAGAGAATTGACCTCCTACAATGAGCAGTTCTTC. This encodes CASSQGTSGRELTSYNEQFF.

The sample holds many counts of this clonotype. This chain uses TRBV28 with TRBJ1-2, with a tentative D call TRBD1 (6 bases). The CDR3 contains 13 residues. Trimming took 8 bases from V and 8 from J, leaving 18 bases between them. Germline CDR1 reads MDHEN; CDR2 reads SYDVKM. The CDR3 reads CASGGQWASGYTF. CDR3 DNA: TGTGCCAGCGGTGGACAGTGGGCGTCGGGCTACACCTTC.

This clonotype turned up a few times. The genes are TRBV6-1 and TRBJ1-4; a weak D match, TRBD1 (5 bases). Germline assignment: CDR1 MNHNS and CDR2 SASEGT. This CDR3 region has 13 residues. Trimming took off 7 bases at V and 2 bases at J, with 8 bases between the two ends. For the CDR3, the DNA is TGTGCCAGCAACAGACAGACTAATGAAAAACTGTTTTTT. This codes for CASNRQTNEKLFF.

This clonotype was counted only a few times. CDR3 nucleotide sequence: TGTGCCAGCAGTGATTTGTCTAGCGTACACCACAGTGAGCAGTTCTTC. It specifies CASSDLSSVHHSEQFF. V is TRBV6-1 and J is TRBJ2-1, with D possibly matching TRBD2 (6 bases). This CDR3 region has 16 residues. From germline, CDR1 is MNHNS and CDR2 SASEGT. The V gene lost 3 bases and the J gene lost 9 bases, with 21 bases spanning the gap.